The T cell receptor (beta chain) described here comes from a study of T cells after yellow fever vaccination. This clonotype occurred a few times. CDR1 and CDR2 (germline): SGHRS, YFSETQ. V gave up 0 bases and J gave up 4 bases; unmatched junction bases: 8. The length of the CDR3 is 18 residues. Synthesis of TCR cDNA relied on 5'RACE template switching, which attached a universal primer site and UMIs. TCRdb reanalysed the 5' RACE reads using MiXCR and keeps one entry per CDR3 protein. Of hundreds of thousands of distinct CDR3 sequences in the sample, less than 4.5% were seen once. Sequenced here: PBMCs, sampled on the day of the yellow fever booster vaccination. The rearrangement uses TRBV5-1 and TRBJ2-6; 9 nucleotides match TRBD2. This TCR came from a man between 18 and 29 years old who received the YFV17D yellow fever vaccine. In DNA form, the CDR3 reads TGCGCCAGCAGCTTGGCTACCGCGGGGGGGCCCGGGGCCAACGTCCTGACTTTC. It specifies CASSLATAGGPGANVLTF.